Following are 24 T cell receptor beta chains from one sample sequenced in a study of regulatory T cells in long-lasting Graves disease. Arm-PCR with iRepertoire HTBI primers amplified the CDR3 regions for these TCR beta libraries. MiXCR, run by TCRdb on the multiplex PCR reads, gives a single entry per CDR3 protein. The data hold 400,000 to 500,000 distinct CDR3 sequences, with 21% observed a single time. Time point here: persistent/refractory GD, antithyroid drugs over 5 years with positive TRAb. The TCR library used RNA extracted from PBMCs. Sequencing was performed on peripheral blood mononuclear cells (PBMCs), taken when the disease was refractory, from a patient treated with antithyroid drugs. These receptors came from a female donor with Graves disease.

This clonotype was detected only a few times. J is TRBJ1-1 and V is TRBV4-1; perhaps TRBD1 as D (5 bases). V was shortened by 1 base and J by 0 bases, with 12 bases between the two germline ends. This CDR3 is built from 16 residues. The germline V gene encodes CDR1 MGHRA and CDR2 YSYEKL. DNA for the CDR3: TGCGCCAGCAGCCAAGGGGCGGGGGTGGTGAACACTGAAGCTTTCTTT. Its protein product is CASSQGAGVVNTEAFF.

The table lists this clonotype with many counts. J is TRBJ1-2 and V is TRBV3-1, with 8 bases lining up with TRBD1. The trim removed 4 bases at V and 4 bases at J, leaving 8 bases unmatched. The CDR3 is 15 amino acids. Germline V gives CDR1 LGHDT, CDR2 YNNKEL (reference sequence). The CDR3 bases are TGTGCCAGCAGCCCCCGGACAGGGATCGGCTATGGCTACACCTTC. It specifies CASSPRTGIGYGYTF.

This clonotype has ten or more counts. DNA of the CDR3: TGTGCCACCAGTGACCCGTCAGAAAAACTGTTTTTT. Translating it yields CATSDPSEKLFF. The chain uses TRBV24-1 and TRBJ1-4, with D hard to call. The CDR3 contains 12 residues. CDR1 and CDR2 from the germline V gene are KGHDR and SFDVKD. V lost 4 bases, J lost 8 bases, and 7 bases lay in between.

This clonotype was recorded a few times. The chain has TRBV20-1 and TRBJ2-7; maybe TRBD2 (6 bases). V lost 5 bases, J lost 0 bases, and 23 bases lay in between. This CDR3 contains 17 residues. Germline-derived CDR1 and CDR2 are DFQATT and SNEGSKA (reference sequence). DNA for the CDR3: TGCAGTGCTGGGGTCGTGCAGCGGGCGTACAACTCCTACGAGCAGTACTTC. This translates into CSAGVVQRAYNSYEQYF.

The chain joins TRBV24-1 to TRBJ2-2, with D unresolved. Germline values: CDR1 KGHDR, CDR2 SFDVKD. CDR3 length: 13 residues. V lost 6 bases to trimming and J lost 3 bases, with 7 bases between them. CDR3 bases: TGTGCCACCAGTTTAACGGACACCGGGGAGCTGTTTTTT. Its translation: CATSLTDTGELFF.

This clonotype was counted many times. V usage is TRBV10-3 and J usage is TRBJ2-2, with 10 bases fitting TRBD2. The CDR3 has 18 residues. CDR1 and CDR2 from the germline V gene are ENHRY and SYGVKD. V shed 4 bases, J shed 0 bases, and the junction held 8 bases outside the gene matches. CDR3 bases: TGTGCCATCAGTGTCGATCAGCTAGCGGGAGCGAACACCGGGGAGCTGTTTTTT. Amino acids: CAISVDQLAGANTGELFF.

V and J are TRBV5-1 and TRBJ2-7; D ambiguous. This CDR3 is built from 14 residues. Germline V gene lookup returns CDR1 SGHRS and CDR2 YFSETQ. Trimming cost V 0 bases and J 2 bases, with 9 bases left between them. The CDR3 sequence is CASSLERTTYEQYF. CDR3 DNA sequence: TGCGCCAGCAGCTTGGAAAGGACGACCTACGAGCAGTACTTC.

This clonotype was seen more than once but under ten times. The CDR3 loop reads CASSYVRSYEQYF. The CDR3 DNA reads as TGTGCCAGCAGTTATGTGCGGTCCTACGAGCAGTACTTC. The rearrangement joins TRBV13 to TRBJ2-7; D unclear. Trimming cost V 6 bases and J 1 base, with 10 bases left between them. Looked up from germline, CDR1 is PRHDT and CDR2 is FYEKMQ (reference sequence). The CDR3 loop spans 13 amino acids. The complete variable domain, with remaining parts taken from reference TRBV13 and TRBJ2-7, reads AAGVIQSPRHLIKEKRETATLKCYPIPRHDTVYWYQQGPGQDPQFLISFYEKMQSDKGSIPDRFSAQQFSDYHSELNMSSLELGDSALYFCASSYVRSYEQYFGPGTRLTVT.

This clonotype has a count of ten or more. A read error may account for a junction end that differs from germline. This sequence joins TRBV7-6 and TRBJ1-2; D possibly corresponds to TRBD1 (6 bases). This CDR3 spans 13 amino acids. Germline V gives CDR1 SGHVS, CDR2 FNYEAQ. The CDR3 is CASSLKEGHREAF. CDR3 DNA: TGTGCCAGCAGCTTAAAGGAGGGCCACAGGGAAGCCTTC.

The table lists this clonotype with a few counts. Here the CDR3 DNA reads TGTGCCAGCAGTACTTCACCGGGACGGAACTACGAGCAGTACTTC. It translates to CASSTSPGRNYEQYF. The chain combines TRBV6-1 with TRBJ2-7; D is tentatively TRBD1 or TRBD2 (5 bases each). The V end was cut by 5 bases, the J end by 3 bases, with 17 bases between. The CDR3 is 15 residues long. Per germline, CDR1 MNHNS and CDR2 SASEGT.

The V call is TRBV9, the J call TRBJ2-1; TRBD1 aligns across 9 bases. V gave up 7 bases and J gave up 2 bases; unmatched junction bases: 4. This CDR3 has 14 residues. Germline V gene data show CDR1 as SGDLS and CDR2 as YYNGEE. The CDR3 DNA follows: TGTGCCAGCTTAGACAGGGGGACCTACAATGAGCAGTTCTTC. Residues: CASLDRGTYNEQFF.

The rearrangement links TRBV7-9 to TRBJ1-4; a weak D match, TRBD1 (6 bases). Germline CDR1 reads SEHNR; CDR2 reads FQNEAQ (reference sequence). V dropped 8 bases and J dropped 8 bases, with 15 bases sitting between them. The CDR3 spans 13 residues. In nucleotides, the CDR3 is TGTGCCAGCCAGTTACAGGGTGGCGAAAAACTGTTTTTT. It specifies CASQLQGGEKLFF.

This clonotype has ten or more counts. The gene calls are TRBV7-2 and TRBJ1-1, with 7 bases aligning to TRBD1. This CDR3 has 14 residues. Germline assignment: CDR1 SGHTA and CDR2 FQGNSA. V trimming: 3 bases; J trimming: 1 base; junction bases outside the gene matches: 2. The CDR3 spells CASSFRTGNTEAFF. The DNA of the CDR3 is TGTGCCAGCAGCTTCCGGACAGGGAACACTGAAGCTTTCTTT. The full variable domain, its missing parts supplied by reference TRBV7-2 and TRBJ1-1, is GAGVSQSPSNKVTEKGKDVELRCDPISGHTALYWYRQSLGQGLEFLIYFQGNSAPDKSGLPSDRFSAERTGGSVSTLTIQRTQQEDSAVYLCASSFRTGNTEAFFGQGTRLTVV.

This clonotype was seen repeatedly, ten times or more. This sequence joins TRBV7-2 and TRBJ1-1; D call uncertain. CDR1 SGHTA and CDR2 FQGNSA come from the germline V gene. V lost 4 bases and J lost 0, with 9 bases in between. This CDR3 contains 14 residues. This chain's CDR3 is CASSYRTLNTEAFF. CDR3 DNA sequence: TGTGCCAGCAGCTATCGGACCTTGAACACTGAAGCTTTCTTT. Variable domain in full (rest from reference TRBV7-2 and TRBJ1-1): GAGVSQSPSNKVTEKGKDVELRCDPISGHTALYWYRQSLGQGLEFLIYFQGNSAPDKSGLPSDRFSAERTGGSVSTLTIQRTQQEDSAVYLCASSYRTLNTEAFFGQGTRLTVV.

This clonotype was recorded at least ten times. The chain combines TRBV2 with TRBJ1-1; no definite D call. Between the trimmed V and J ends, which lost 4 bases and 1 base, there was a span of 7 bases. The germline V gene encodes CDR1 SNHLY and CDR2 FYNNEI. The CDR3 sequence is 13 residues long. CDR3 sequence: CASSGSENTEAFF. The CDR3 coding sequence is TGTGCCAGCAGTGGCTCGGAGAACACTGAAGCTTTCTTT. The full variable domain, in which reference TRBV2 and TRBJ1-1 provide the parts outside the CDR3, is EPEVTQTPSHQVTQMGQEVILRCVPISNHLYFYWYRQILGQKVEFLVSFYNNEISEKSEIFDDQFSVERPDGSNFTLKIRSTKLEDSAMYFCASSGSENTEAFFGQGTRLTVV.

This clonotype has only a few counts. V and J are TRBV18 and TRBJ2-5; 9 nucleotides agree with TRBD2. The CDR3 covers 17 residues. J gave up 1 base and V 6 bases, and 12 bases lay outside the gene matches. CDR1 and CDR2 (germline): KGHSH, LQKENI. CDR3 in amino acids: CASSNQRGGRAQETQYF. CDR3 in DNA: TGTGCCAGCTCCAACCAGAGGGGCGGGAGGGCCCAAGAGACCCAGTACTTC.

Remarks on this clonotype: A much larger clone sits a single nucleotide away, making a read error possible. The rearrangement joins TRBV28 to TRBJ1-5; D not certain. CDR3 size: 15 residues. Germline V gene lookup returns CDR1 MDHEN and CDR2 SYDVKM. In DNA, the CDR3 is TGTGCCAGCAGTAAAGATTCAGGAGTTAATCAGCTCCAGCATTTT. As protein: CASSKDSGVNQLQHF.

In this sample, this clonotype turned up many times. The rearrangement uses TRBV20-1 and TRBJ2-5; no reliable D call. The CDR3 spans 12 residues. Germline V gene lookup returns CDR1 DFQATT and CDR2 SNEGSKA (reference sequence). The ends were cut back, 5 bases at V and 5 bases at J, with 12 bases in the middle. The CDR3 coding sequence is TGCAGTGCTGTCCAAGTGGGGGAGACCCAGTACTTC. Protein product: CSAVQVGETQYF.

In its sample, this clonotype was seen many times. The chain employs TRBV28 and TRBJ1-1; a weak D match, TRBD1 (5 bases). The germline V gene has CDR1 MDHEN and CDR2 SYDVKM. Trimming cost V 5 bases and J 11 bases, with 21 bases left between them. The CDR3 has 14 amino acids. In DNA form, the CDR3 reads TGTGCCAGCAGTCTCCTAACCCTGGGGGGTGCGGCTTTCTTT. This encodes CASSLLTLGGAAFF.

This clonotype was seen at least ten times. The rearrangement joins TRBV5-1 to TRBJ2-2; 8 bases map to TRBD2. V was pared by 0 bases and J by 2 bases, with 3 bases of the junction left unmatched. In germline, CDR1 is SGHRS, CDR2 YFSETQ. The CDR3 extends over 16 amino acids. The CDR3 DNA is TGCGCCAGCAGCTTGGCGGGGGGGACCAACACCGGGGAGCTGTTTTTT. Translation gives CASSLAGGTNTGELFF.

The gene calls are TRBV19 and TRBJ2-7; D is unclear. The ends were cut back, 3 bases at V and 3 bases at J, with 12 bases in the middle. The germline V gene encodes CDR1 LNHDA and CDR2 SQIVND (reference sequence). There are 14 residues in the CDR3. The CDR3 DNA reads as TGTGCCAGTAGTATCCAGGAAGGGTTCTACGAGCAGTACTTC. This codes for CASSIQEGFYEQYF.

This clonotype showed up many times. J is TRBJ1-2 and V is TRBV6-1; maybe TRBD1 (6 bases). Trimming shortened V by 7 bases and J by 2 bases, and 14 bases separated the two germline ends. This CDR3 has 14 amino acids. Germline V gene sequence: CDR1 MNHNS, CDR2 SASEGT. This CDR3 is CASKADRPNYGYTF. CDR3 nucleotides: TGTGCCAGCAAGGCGGACAGACCAAACTATGGCTACACCTTC.

The chain is built from TRBV10-1 and TRBJ2-3; possible D gene TRBD2, 6 bases. There are 15 residues in the CDR3. Germline CDR1 is WNHNN and CDR2 is SYGVQD (reference sequence). Between the trimmed V and J ends, which lost 4 bases and 4 bases, there was a span of 15 bases. CDR3 nucleotide sequence: TGCGCCAGCAGTGGGAGCGGCGGGATCGCAGATACGCAGTATTTT. Translation gives CASSGSGGIADTQYF.

The genes are TRBV4-1 and TRBJ1-4; 9 bases line up with TRBD1. The CDR3 consists of 17 residues. Per the germline V gene, CDR1 is MGHRA and CDR2 is YSYEKL. The J segment lost 4 bases and the V segment lost 3 bases, leaving 9 bases of the junction unmatched. The CDR3 loop reads CASSQQPSGQGNEKLFF. The DNA for the CDR3 is TGCGCCAGCAGCCAGCAACCGTCGGGACAGGGTAATGAAAAACTGTTTTTT.